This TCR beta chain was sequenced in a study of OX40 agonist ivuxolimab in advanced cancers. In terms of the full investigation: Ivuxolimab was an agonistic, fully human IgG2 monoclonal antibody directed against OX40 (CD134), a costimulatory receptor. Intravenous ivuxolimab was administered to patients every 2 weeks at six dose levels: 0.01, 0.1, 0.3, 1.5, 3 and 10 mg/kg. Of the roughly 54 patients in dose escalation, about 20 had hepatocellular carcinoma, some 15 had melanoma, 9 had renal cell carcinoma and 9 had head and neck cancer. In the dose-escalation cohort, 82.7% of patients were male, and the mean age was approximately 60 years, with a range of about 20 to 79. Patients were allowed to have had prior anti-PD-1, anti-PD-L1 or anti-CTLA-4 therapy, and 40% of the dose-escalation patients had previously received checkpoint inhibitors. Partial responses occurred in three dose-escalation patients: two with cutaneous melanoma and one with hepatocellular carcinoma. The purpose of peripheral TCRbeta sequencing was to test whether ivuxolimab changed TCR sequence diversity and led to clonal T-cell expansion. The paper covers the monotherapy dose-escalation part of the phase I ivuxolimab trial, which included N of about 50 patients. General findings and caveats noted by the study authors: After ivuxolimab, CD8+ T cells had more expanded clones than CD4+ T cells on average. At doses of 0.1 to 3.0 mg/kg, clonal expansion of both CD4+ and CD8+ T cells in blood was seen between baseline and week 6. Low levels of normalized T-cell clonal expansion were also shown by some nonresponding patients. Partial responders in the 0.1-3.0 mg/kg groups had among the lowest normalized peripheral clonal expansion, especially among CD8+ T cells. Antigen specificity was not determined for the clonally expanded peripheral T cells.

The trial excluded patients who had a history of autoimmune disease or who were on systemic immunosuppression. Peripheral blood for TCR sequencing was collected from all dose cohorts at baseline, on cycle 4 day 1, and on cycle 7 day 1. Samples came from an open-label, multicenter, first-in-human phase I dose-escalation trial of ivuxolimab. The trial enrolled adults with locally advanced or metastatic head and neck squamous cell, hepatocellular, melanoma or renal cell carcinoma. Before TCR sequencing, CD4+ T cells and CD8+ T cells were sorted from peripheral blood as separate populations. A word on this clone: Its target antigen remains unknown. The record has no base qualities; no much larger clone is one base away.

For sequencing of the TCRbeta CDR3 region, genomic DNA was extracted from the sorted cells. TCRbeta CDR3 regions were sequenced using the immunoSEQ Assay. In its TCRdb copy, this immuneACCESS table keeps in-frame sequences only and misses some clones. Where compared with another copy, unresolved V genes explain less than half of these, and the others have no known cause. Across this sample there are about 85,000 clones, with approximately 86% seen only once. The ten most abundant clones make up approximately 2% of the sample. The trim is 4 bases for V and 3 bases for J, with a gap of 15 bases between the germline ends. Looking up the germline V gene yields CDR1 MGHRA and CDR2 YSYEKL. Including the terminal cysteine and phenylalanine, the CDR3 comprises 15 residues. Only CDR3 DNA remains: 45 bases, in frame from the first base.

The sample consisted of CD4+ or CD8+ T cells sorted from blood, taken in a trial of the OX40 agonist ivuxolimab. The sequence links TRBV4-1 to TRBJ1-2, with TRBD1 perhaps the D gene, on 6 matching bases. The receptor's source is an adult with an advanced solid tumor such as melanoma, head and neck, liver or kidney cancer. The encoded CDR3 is CASSRTGRVDYGYTF. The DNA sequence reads TGCGCCAGCAGCCGAACAGGGAGAGTCGACTATGGCTACACCTTC.